These T cell receptor beta chains were read from a single sample in a study of sequential checkpoint blockade in melanoma. Profiled with immunoSEQ multiplex PCR; TCRdb holds only in-frame clones, not every one. The sample yields about 16,000 clones, approximately 93% seen once. The specimen was CD8+ T cells sorted from blood (inferred from file names), collected from a patient given nivolumab and ipilimumab in sequence. The receptors derive from a human donor with melanoma. Each CDR3 is given with its conserved first and last residue. D genes are given only for firm matches. Clone size is stated in some rows and not others, as once, few, many or a class when expanded.

d_call: .
v_call: TRBV4-1
clone_size: .
j_call: TRBJ1-5
cdr3_nt: TGCGCCAGCAGCCAATCGACAGGATTGAGTCAGCCCCAGCATTTT
cdr3_aa: CASSQSTGLSQPQHF

d_call: TRBD1
v_call: TRBV2
clone_size: once
j_call: TRBJ2-1
cdr3_nt: TGTGCCAGCAGACGAACCCTGACAGGGGACAATGAGCAGTTCTTC
cdr3_aa: CASRRTLTGDNEQFF

d_call: .
v_call: TRBV4-2
clone_size: .
j_call: TRBJ1-1
cdr3_nt: TGTGCCAGCAGCCCTACAGTGAACACTGAAGCTTTCTTT
cdr3_aa: CASSPTVNTEAFF

d_call: TRBD1
v_call: TRBV28
clone_size: .
j_call: TRBJ2-1
cdr3_nt: TGTGCCAGCAGTTCCTTGGACAGGGTATCCTACAATGAGCAGTTCTTC
cdr3_aa: CASSSLDRVSYNEQFF

d_call: TRBD2
v_call: TRBV27
clone_size: .
j_call: TRBJ2-7
cdr3_nt: TGTGCCAGCAGTTTAATAGCGGGATTCTCCTACGAGCAGTACTTC
cdr3_aa: CASSLIAGFSYEQYF

d_call: TRBD1
v_call: TRBV7-8
clone_size: .
j_call: TRBJ1-2
cdr3_nt: TGTGCCAGCAGCTTAGCGCGGACAGGCTATGGCTACACCTTC
cdr3_aa: CASSLARTGYGYTF

d_call: .
v_call: TRBV27
clone_size: .
j_call: TRBJ1-4
cdr3_nt: TGTGCCAGCAAACCGGCCGGGAAGGATGAAAAACTGTTTTTT
cdr3_aa: CASKPAGKDEKLFF

d_call: TRBD1
v_call: TRBV27
clone_size: .
j_call: TRBJ1-2
cdr3_nt: TGTGCCAGCAGTGACAGGACAGGGCCACATGGCTACACCTTC
cdr3_aa: CASSDRTGPHGYTF

d_call: .
v_call: TRBV25-1
clone_size: .
j_call: TRBJ1-1
cdr3_nt: TGTGCCAGCAGTGTAGGAGGATACACTGAAGCTTTCTTT
cdr3_aa: CASSVGGYTEAFF

d_call: .
v_call: TRBV10-1
clone_size: once
j_call: TRBJ1-1
cdr3_nt: TGCGCCAGCAGTGAGCCGGACAGGAACACTGAAGCTTTCTTT
cdr3_aa: CASSEPDRNTEAFF

d_call: .
v_call: TRBV29-1
clone_size: .
j_call: TRBJ1-5
cdr3_nt: TGCAGCGTTAGGGACAACAATCAGCCCCAGCATTTT
cdr3_aa: CSVRDNNQPQHF

d_call: TRBD1
v_call: TRBV9
clone_size: .
j_call: TRBJ2-1
cdr3_nt: TGTGCCAGCAGCTCCGGGACAGGGACCTACAATGAGCAGTTCTTC
cdr3_aa: CASSSGTGTYNEQFF

d_call: .
v_call: TRBV5-5
clone_size: .
j_call: TRBJ1-1
cdr3_nt: TGTGCCAGCAGCTTCCGGGGGTTGCACACTGAAGCTTTCTTT
cdr3_aa: CASSFRGLHTEAFF

d_call: TRBD1
v_call: TRBV27
clone_size: once
j_call: TRBJ2-2
cdr3_nt: TGTGCCAGCAGAAATGACAGGGGTGGGACCGGGGAGCTGTTTTTT
cdr3_aa: CASRNDRGGTGELFF

d_call: .
v_call: TRBV25-1
clone_size: .
j_call: TRBJ1-1
cdr3_nt: TGTGCCAGCAGTGAATGGCTGAACACTGAAGCTTTCTTT
cdr3_aa: CASSEWLNTEAFF

d_call: TRBD2
v_call: TRBV28
clone_size: .
j_call: TRBJ2-7
cdr3_nt: TGTGCCAGCAGGCCGGGACTAGCGCCCTACGAGCAGTACTTC
cdr3_aa: CASRPGLAPYEQYF

d_call: .
v_call: TRBV7-2
clone_size: .
j_call: TRBJ1-1
cdr3_nt: TGTGCCAGCGGATCTACAGGGAGGGACACTGAAGCTTTCTTT
cdr3_aa: CASGSTGRDTEAFF

d_call: .
v_call: TRBV7-9
clone_size: .
j_call: TRBJ1-1
cdr3_nt: TGTGCCAGCAGCTTTTTAGCCGGGAACACTGAAGCTTTCTTT
cdr3_aa: CASSFLAGNTEAFF

d_call: .
v_call: TRBV4-3
clone_size: .
j_call: TRBJ2-7
cdr3_nt: TGCGCCAGCAGCCCTATAATCACTGCCTCCTACGAGCAGTACTTC
cdr3_aa: CASSPIITASYEQYF

d_call: TRBD2
v_call: TRBV28
clone_size: .
j_call: TRBJ2-7
cdr3_nt: TGTGCCAGCAGTTTTTCGACTAGCGGGACGTCAAGCTACGAGCAGTACTTC
cdr3_aa: CASSFSTSGTSSYEQYF

d_call: TRBD1
v_call: TRBV28
clone_size: .
j_call: TRBJ2-7
cdr3_nt: TGTGCCAGCAGTCAACGACAGGGGTTCTACGAGCAGTACTTC
cdr3_aa: CASSQRQGFYEQYF

d_call: TRBD1
v_call: TRBV19
clone_size: once
j_call: TRBJ1-4
cdr3_nt: TGTGCCAGTGGTCCCGGGACAGGATTGAAACTGTTTTTT
cdr3_aa: CASGPGTGLKLFF

d_call: TRBD1
v_call: TRBV6-6
clone_size: few
j_call: TRBJ1-2
cdr3_nt: TGTGCCAGCAGTCCGAAGACAGGGGCCATCTATGGCTACACCTTC
cdr3_aa: CASSPKTGAIYGYTF

d_call: .
v_call: TRBV27
clone_size: .
j_call: TRBJ2-7
cdr3_nt: TGTGCCAGCAGTTTAGGGCGGGTCTACGAGCAGTACTTC
cdr3_aa: CASSLGRVYEQYF

d_call: .
v_call: TRBV28
clone_size: .
j_call: TRBJ2-7
cdr3_nt: TGTGCCAGCAGTGGCGGTAAGAGCTCCTACGAGCAGTACTTC
cdr3_aa: CASSGGKSSYEQYF

d_call: .
v_call: TRBV7-2
clone_size: .
j_call: TRBJ1-6
cdr3_nt: TGTGCCAGCAGCTTAGTAGGAGTAGGCTCCTATAATTCACCCCTCCACTTT
cdr3_aa: CASSLVGVGSYNSPLHF

d_call: TRBD1
v_call: TRBV30
clone_size: .
j_call: TRBJ1-5
cdr3_nt: TGTGCCTGGGGAGGGGGCGGGTTGAGCAATCAGCCCCAGCATTTT
cdr3_aa: CAWGGGGLSNQPQHF

d_call: TRBD1
v_call: TRBV9
clone_size: .
j_call: TRBJ1-1
cdr3_nt: TGTGCCAGCAGCAATGGACAGGGGAACACTGAAGCTTTCTTT
cdr3_aa: CASSNGQGNTEAFF

d_call: .
v_call: TRBV27
clone_size: few
j_call: TRBJ1-5
cdr3_nt: TGTGCCAGCAGTTTAGCGCATAGCAATCAGCCCCAGCATTTT
cdr3_aa: CASSLAHSNQPQHF

d_call: .
v_call: TRBV9
clone_size: .
j_call: TRBJ1-2
cdr3_nt: TGTGCCAGCAGCGTAGGAGACAGCTCCCGTGGCTACACCTTC
cdr3_aa: CASSVGDSSRGYTF

d_call: .
v_call: TRBV2
clone_size: .
j_call: TRBJ2-7
cdr3_nt: TGTGCCAGAGCCAGGGACTACGAGCAGTACTTC
cdr3_aa: CARARDYEQYF

d_call: TRBD1
v_call: TRBV4-2
clone_size: .
j_call: TRBJ2-7
cdr3_nt: TGTGCCAGCAGCCAACTCCCGACAGGGAGCTCCTACGAGCAGTACTTC
cdr3_aa: CASSQLPTGSSYEQYF

d_call: .
v_call: TRBV25-1
clone_size: .
j_call: TRBJ1-1
cdr3_nt: TGTGCCAGCAGTGAAATGGGGCGGGAGACTGAAGCTTTCTTT
cdr3_aa: CASSEMGRETEAFF

d_call: .
v_call: TRBV29-1
clone_size: .
j_call: TRBJ1-1
cdr3_nt: TGCAGCGTTGACAGAGGATTGAACACTGAAGCTTTCTTT
cdr3_aa: CSVDRGLNTEAFF

d_call: TRBD2
v_call: TRBV28
clone_size: .
j_call: TRBJ2-7
cdr3_nt: TGTGCCAGCAGTGAGTTTAGCGGGAGGTCTTCCTACGAGCAGTACTTC
cdr3_aa: CASSEFSGRSSYEQYF

d_call: TRBD1
v_call: TRBV27
clone_size: .
j_call: TRBJ1-1
cdr3_nt: TGTGCCAGCAGAAGACAGGGTACTGAAGCTTTCTTT
cdr3_aa: CASRRQGTEAFF

d_call: .
v_call: TRBV7-9
clone_size: .
j_call: TRBJ1-6
cdr3_nt: TGTGCCAGCAGCGACCTCATTGGAGGGATCTTGAATTCACCCCTCCACTTT
cdr3_aa: CASSDLIGGILNSPLHF

d_call: .
v_call: TRBV4-3
clone_size: .
j_call: TRBJ2-7
cdr3_nt: TGCGCCAGCAGCCAAAACTTCAGACAGGATCTTCCTGGGGAGCAGTACTTC
cdr3_aa: CASSQNFRQDLPGEQYF

d_call: .
v_call: TRBV4-3
clone_size: .
j_call: TRBJ1-4
cdr3_nt: TGCGCCAGCAGCCAAGTGACGGGGAATGAAAAACTGTTTTTT
cdr3_aa: CASSQVTGNEKLFF

d_call: .
v_call: TRBV27
clone_size: .
j_call: TRBJ1-1
cdr3_nt: TGTGCCAGCAGCCTGGGGGCAGGGGCAATTACGAACACTGAAGCTTTCTTT
cdr3_aa: CASSLGAGAITNTEAFF

d_call: .
v_call: TRBV10-3
clone_size: .
j_call: TRBJ1-1
cdr3_nt: TGTGCCATCAGTGAGATGGGGCCTCAAGCCCTAATTGAAGCTTTCTTT
cdr3_aa: CAISEMGPQALIEAFF

d_call: TRBD1
v_call: TRBV9
clone_size: .
j_call: TRBJ1-4
cdr3_nt: TGTGCCAGCAATTCTTACGGACAGGCCGATGAAAAACTGTTTTTT
cdr3_aa: CASNSYGQADEKLFF

d_call: .
v_call: TRBV6-5
clone_size: .
j_call: TRBJ2-1
cdr3_nt: TGTGCCAGCAGTTACGGGCCTGAGCAGTTCTTC
cdr3_aa: CASSYGPEQFF

d_call: TRBD1
v_call: TRBV5-4
clone_size: .
j_call: TRBJ1-2
cdr3_nt: TGTGCCAGCAGCCCGGGACAGGGAAACTATGGCTACACCTTC
cdr3_aa: CASSPGQGNYGYTF

d_call: TRBD1
v_call: TRBV5-1
clone_size: .
j_call: TRBJ1-2
cdr3_nt: TGCGCCAGCAGCCTGAACAGGGGGCATAATGGCTACACCTTC
cdr3_aa: CASSLNRGHNGYTF

d_call: .
v_call: TRBV7-9
clone_size: .
j_call: TRBJ2-7
cdr3_nt: TGTGCCAGCAGCTTAGTGTCTAGCAGAGGGTACGAGCAGTACTTC
cdr3_aa: CASSLVSSRGYEQYF

d_call: TRBD1
v_call: TRBV4-2
clone_size: .
j_call: TRBJ2-7
cdr3_nt: TGTGCCAGCAGCCCCCAGCCGGGACAGGGCCACGAGCAGTACTTC
cdr3_aa: CASSPQPGQGHEQYF

d_call: .
v_call: TRBV13
clone_size: .
j_call: TRBJ2-7
cdr3_nt: TGTGCCAGCAGCCAAGGGCGGGGTTCCTACGAGCAGTACTTC
cdr3_aa: CASSQGRGSYEQYF

d_call: .
v_call: TRBV27
clone_size: .
j_call: TRBJ1-5
cdr3_nt: TGTGCCAGCAGGAAGACAGGAAGCAATCAGCCCCAGCATTTT
cdr3_aa: CASRKTGSNQPQHF

d_call: .
v_call: TRBV7-9
clone_size: .
j_call: TRBJ1-3
cdr3_nt: TGTGCCAGCAGCTTACCCCACGAGAGCACCATATATTTT
cdr3_aa: CASSLPHESTIYF

d_call: TRBD1
v_call: TRBV28
clone_size: .
j_call: TRBJ1-2
cdr3_nt: TGTGCCAGCAGCGTGTGGGGACAGGGGAATGGCTACACCTTC
cdr3_aa: CASSVWGQGNGYTF